This TCR beta chain comes out of a study of tumor and adjacent non-tumor tissue in lung cancer. Findings and caveats of the study: Compared with tumor, normal lung showed significantly lower TCR diversity. Top 100 clones took a larger repertoire share in normal lung.

Of note for this clonotype: Its antigen remains unidentified.

This sample's RNA came from whole unsorted tissue. The germline V gene has CDR1 SGHTS and CDR2 YDEGEE. The V segment lost 3 bases and the J segment 2 bases; nucleotides outside the gene matches: 5. The length of the CDR3 is 14 residues. The library came from three nested PCR rounds adapted from ARM-PCR protocols. TCRdb processed the multiplex PCR reads anew with MiXCR; each CDR3 protein has one entry. The table has about 82,000 distinct CDR3 sequences, around four fifths seen once. The sequence derives from a woman between 50 and 59 years old with non-small cell lung cancer. Input material: lung tumor tissue. The chain has TRBV5-8 and TRBJ2-7; 7 bases are a match to TRBD1. The CDR3 is CASSSWDSTYEQYF. For the CDR3, the DNA is TGTGCCAGCAGCTCATGGGACAGTACCTACGAGCAGTACTTC.